This T cell receptor (beta chain) derives from a study of T cells in Graves' hyperthyroidism and ophthalmopathy. TCR beta CDR3 regions were amplified from RNA. The HTBI set primed first-round TCR CDR3 RT-PCR. A single record per CDR3 protein comes from TCRdb applying MiXCR to the multiplex PCR reads. The repertoire holds under 400,000 distinct CDR3 sequences, with over 12% as singletons. The V and J ends lost 2 bases and 13 bases, in that order; junction bases with no gene match: 3. The CDR3 contains 12 residues. Per the germline V gene, CDR1 is SGHTA and CDR2 is FQGTGA. This clonotype was detected only a few times.

This TCR was recovered from a woman in her sixties with Graves' ophthalmopathy. The chain links TRBV7-3 to TRBJ2-1, with TRBD2 identical over 9 bases. Source material: blood. The CDR3 DNA sequence: TGTGCCAGCAGCTTAGGGCGGGAGGGACAGTTCTTC. Translating it yields CASSLGREGQFF.